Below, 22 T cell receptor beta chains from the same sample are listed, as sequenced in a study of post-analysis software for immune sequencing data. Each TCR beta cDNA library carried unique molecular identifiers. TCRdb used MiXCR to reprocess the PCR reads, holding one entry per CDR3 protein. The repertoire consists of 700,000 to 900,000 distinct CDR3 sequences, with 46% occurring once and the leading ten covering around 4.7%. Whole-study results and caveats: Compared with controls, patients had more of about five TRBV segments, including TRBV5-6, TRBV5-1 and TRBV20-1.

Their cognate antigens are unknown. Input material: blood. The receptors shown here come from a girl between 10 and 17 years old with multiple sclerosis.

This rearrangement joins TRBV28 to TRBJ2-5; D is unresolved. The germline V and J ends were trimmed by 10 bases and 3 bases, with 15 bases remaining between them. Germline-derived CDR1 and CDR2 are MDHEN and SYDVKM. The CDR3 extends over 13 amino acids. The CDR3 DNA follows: TGTGCCATCGGTGGGCCTTCGGAAGAGACCCAGTACTTC. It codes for CAIGGPSEETQYF.

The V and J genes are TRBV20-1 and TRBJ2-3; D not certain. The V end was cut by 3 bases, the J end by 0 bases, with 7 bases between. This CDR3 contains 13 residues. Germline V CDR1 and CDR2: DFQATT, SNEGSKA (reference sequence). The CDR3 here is CSASASSTDTQYF. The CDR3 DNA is TGCAGTGCTAGCGCCTCTAGCACAGATACGCAGTATTTT.

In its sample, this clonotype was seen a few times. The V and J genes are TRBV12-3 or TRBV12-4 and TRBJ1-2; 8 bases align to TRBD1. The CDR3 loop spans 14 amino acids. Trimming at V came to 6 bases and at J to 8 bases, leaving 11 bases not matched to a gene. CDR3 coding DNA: TGTGCCAGCAGCCCAACAGGGGGAGGTCGCGGCTACACCTTC. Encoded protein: CASSPTGGGRGYTF.

CDR3 sequence reads: CATSGSHIGRADTQYF. In nucleotides, the CDR3 is TGTGCCACCAGTGGCTCCCACATCGGACGAGCGGATACGCAGTATTTT. V usage is TRBV24-1 and J usage is TRBJ2-3; D unclear. Trimming stripped 5 bases from V and 6 bases from J, with 20 bases between. This CDR3 is built from 16 residues. In germline, CDR1 is KGHDR, CDR2 SFDVKD.

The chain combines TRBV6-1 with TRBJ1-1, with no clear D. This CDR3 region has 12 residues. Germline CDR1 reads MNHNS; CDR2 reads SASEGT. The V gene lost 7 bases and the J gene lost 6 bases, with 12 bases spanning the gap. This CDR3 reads CASKTPPPEAFF. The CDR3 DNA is TGTGCCAGCAAAACCCCCCCCCCTGAAGCTTTCTTT.

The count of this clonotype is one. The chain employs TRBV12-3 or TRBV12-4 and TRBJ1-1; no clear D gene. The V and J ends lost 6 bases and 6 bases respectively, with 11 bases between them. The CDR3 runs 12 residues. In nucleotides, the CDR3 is TGTGCCAGCAGCTCAGACATCCCTGAAGCTTTCTTT. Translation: CASSSDIPEAFF.

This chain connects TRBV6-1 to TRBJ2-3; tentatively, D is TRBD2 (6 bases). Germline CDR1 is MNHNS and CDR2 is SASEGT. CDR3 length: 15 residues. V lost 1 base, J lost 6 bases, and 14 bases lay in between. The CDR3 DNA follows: TGTGCCAGCAGTGAAGACATCGGGGGTGGCGATACGCAGTATTTT. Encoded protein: CASSEDIGGGDTQYF.

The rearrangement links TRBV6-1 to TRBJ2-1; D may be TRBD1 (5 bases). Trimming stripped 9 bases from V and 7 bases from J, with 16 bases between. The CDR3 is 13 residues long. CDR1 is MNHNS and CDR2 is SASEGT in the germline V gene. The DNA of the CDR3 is TGTGCCAGTGGCCGACCCGCAGGGAATGAGCAGTTCTTC. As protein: CASGRPAGNEQFF.

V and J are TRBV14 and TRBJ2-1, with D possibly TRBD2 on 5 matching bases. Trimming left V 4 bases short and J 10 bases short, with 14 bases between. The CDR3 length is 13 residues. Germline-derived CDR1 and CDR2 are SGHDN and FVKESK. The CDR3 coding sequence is TGTGCCAGCAGCCCCAAGAGGCGAGGGGAGCAGTTCTTC. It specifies CASSPKRRGEQFF. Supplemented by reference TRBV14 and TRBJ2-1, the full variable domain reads EAGVTQFPSHSVIEKGQTVTLRCDPISGHDNLYWYRRVMGKEIKFLLHFVKESKQDESGMPNNRFLAERTGGTYSTLKVQPAELEDSGVYFCASSPKRRGEQFFGPGTRLTVL.

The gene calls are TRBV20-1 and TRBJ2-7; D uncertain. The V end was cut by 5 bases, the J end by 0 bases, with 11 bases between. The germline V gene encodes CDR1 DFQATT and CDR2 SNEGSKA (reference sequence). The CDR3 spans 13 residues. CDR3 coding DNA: TGCAGTGCTGGGCTTTACGGCTCCTACGAGCAGTACTTC. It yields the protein CSAGLYGSYEQYF.

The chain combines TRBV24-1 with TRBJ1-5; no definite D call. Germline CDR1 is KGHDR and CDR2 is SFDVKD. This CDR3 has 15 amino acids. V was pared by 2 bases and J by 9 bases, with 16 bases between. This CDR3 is CATSDSGGLPGPQHF. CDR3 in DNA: TGTGCCACCAGTGATTCGGGAGGACTGCCGGGGCCCCAGCATTTT.

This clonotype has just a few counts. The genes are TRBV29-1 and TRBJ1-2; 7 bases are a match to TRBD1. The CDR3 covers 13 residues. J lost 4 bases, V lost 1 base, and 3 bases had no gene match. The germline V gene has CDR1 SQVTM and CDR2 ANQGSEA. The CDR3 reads CSVEGGQSYGYTF. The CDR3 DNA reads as TGCAGCGTTGAAGGGGGACAGTCCTATGGCTACACCTTC.

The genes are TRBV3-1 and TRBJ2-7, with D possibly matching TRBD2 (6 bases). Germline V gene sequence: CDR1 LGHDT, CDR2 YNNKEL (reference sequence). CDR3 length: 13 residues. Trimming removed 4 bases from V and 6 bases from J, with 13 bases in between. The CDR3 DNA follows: TGTGCCAGCAGCCCGGGAGTTGGACGCGAGCAGTACTTC. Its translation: CASSPGVGREQYF.

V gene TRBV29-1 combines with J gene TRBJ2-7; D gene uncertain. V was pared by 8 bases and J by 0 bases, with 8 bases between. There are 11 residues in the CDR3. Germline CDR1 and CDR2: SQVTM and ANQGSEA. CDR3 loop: CSFLSSYEQYF. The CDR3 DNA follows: TGCAGCTTTCTTTCCTCCTACGAGCAGTACTTC.

CDR3 nucleotide sequence: TGCAGCGCAAGTCTACTAGCGGGAGATTACGAGCAGTACTTC. It yields the protein CSASLLAGDYEQYF. V usage is TRBV29-1 and J usage is TRBJ2-1, with 11 bases fitting TRBD2. The end of the DNA aligns better with TRBJ2-7, so the J call may be wrong. The CDR3 has 14 amino acids. CDR1 and CDR2 (germline): SQVTM, ANQGSEA.

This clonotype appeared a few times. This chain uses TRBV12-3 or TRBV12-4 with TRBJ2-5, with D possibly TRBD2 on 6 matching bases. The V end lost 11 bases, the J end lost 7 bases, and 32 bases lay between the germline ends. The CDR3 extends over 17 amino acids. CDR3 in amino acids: CARVRSQAGCSRRTQYF. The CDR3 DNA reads TGTGCCCGGGTCCGGAGTCAGGCGGGATGCAGTAGGAGGACCCAGTACTTC.

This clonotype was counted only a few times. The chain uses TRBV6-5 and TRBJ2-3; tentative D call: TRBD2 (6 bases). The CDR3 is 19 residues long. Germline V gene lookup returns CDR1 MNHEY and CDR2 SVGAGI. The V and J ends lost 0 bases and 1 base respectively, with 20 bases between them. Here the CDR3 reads CASSYSGGLAWARTDTQYF. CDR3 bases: TGTGCCAGCAGTTACTCGGGCGGGCTAGCGTGGGCACGCACAGATACGCAGTATTTT.

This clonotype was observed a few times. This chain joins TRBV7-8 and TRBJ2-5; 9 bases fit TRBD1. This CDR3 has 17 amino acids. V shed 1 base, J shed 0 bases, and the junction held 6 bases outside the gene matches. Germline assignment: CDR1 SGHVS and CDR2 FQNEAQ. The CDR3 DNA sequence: TGTGCCAGCAGCTTAGTGGTGAGGACAGGGGACCAAGAGACCCAGTACTTC. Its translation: CASSLVVRTGDQETQYF.

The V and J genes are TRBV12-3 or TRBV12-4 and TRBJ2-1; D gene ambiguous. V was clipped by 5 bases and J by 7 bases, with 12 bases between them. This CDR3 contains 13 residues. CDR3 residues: CASSKTDRNEQFF. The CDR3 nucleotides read TGTGCCAGCAGTAAGACCGACCGGAATGAGCAGTTCTTC.

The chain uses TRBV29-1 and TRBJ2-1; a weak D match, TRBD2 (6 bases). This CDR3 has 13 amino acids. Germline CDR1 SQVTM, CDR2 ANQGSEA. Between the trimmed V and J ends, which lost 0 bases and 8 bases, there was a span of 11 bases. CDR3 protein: CSVEDNREYEQFF. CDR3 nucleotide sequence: TGCAGCGTTGAAGATAATCGGGAGTATGAGCAGTTCTTC.

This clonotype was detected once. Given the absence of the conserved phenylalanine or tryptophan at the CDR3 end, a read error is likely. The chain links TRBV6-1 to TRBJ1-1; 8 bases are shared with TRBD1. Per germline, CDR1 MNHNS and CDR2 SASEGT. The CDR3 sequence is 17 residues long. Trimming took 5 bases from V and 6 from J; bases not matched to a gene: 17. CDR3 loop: CASSPVPGQGERSEAFS. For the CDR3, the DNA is TGTGCCAGCAGTCCTGTCCCCGGACAGGGAGAGAGGTCTGAAGCTTTCTCT.

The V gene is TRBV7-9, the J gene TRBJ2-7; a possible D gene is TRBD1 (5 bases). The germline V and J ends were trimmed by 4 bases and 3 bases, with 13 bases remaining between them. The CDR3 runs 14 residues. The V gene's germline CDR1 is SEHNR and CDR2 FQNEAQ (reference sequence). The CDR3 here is CASSSDRKLYEQYF. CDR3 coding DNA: TGTGCCAGCAGCTCAGACAGAAAGCTCTACGAGCAGTACTTC. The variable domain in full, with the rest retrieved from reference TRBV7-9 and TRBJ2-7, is DTGVSQNPRHKITKRGQNVTFRCDPISEHNRLYWYRQTLGQGPEFLTYFQNEAQLEKSRLLSDRFSAERPKGSFSTLEIQRTEQGDSAMYLCASSSDRKLYEQYFGPGTRLTVT.